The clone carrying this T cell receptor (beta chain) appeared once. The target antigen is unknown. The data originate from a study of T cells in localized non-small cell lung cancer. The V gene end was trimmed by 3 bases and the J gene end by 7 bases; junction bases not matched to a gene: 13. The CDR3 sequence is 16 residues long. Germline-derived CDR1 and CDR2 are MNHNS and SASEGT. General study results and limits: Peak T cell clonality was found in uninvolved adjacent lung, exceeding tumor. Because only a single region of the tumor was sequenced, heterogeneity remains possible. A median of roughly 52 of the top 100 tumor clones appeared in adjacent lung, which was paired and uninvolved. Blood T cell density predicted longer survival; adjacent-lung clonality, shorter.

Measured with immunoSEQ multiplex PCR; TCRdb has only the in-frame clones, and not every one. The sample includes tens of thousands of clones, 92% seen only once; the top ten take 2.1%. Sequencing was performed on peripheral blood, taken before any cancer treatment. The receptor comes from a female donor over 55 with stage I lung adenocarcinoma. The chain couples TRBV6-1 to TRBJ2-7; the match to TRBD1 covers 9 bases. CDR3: CASSDRDRGVSREQYF. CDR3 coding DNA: TGTGCCAGCAGTGACCGAGACAGGGGGGTTTCGCGGGAGCAGTACTTC.